This T cell receptor beta chain stems from a study of CD8+CD57+ T cells in acquired aplastic anemia. Genomic DNA, serving as template, underwent TCR beta VDJ and CDR3 profiling. TCRdb processed the reads anew with MiXCR; each CDR3 protein has one entry. The table has 150,000 to 200,000 distinct CDR3 sequences, around 48% seen once. The sequenced patients had an expansion of CD8+CD57+ cells seen by flow cytometry. This clonotype was seen a few times. Unmatched junction bases numbered 7, after V lost 4 bases and J lost 6 bases. CDR3 length: 14 residues. Germline V lookup: CDR1 SGHDT, CDR2 YYEEEE. The sample consisted of sorted CD4+, CD8+, or CD8+CD57+ T cells (not recorded which) from PBMCs. This sequence was found in a human donor with aplastic anemia. The chain recombines TRBV5-6 with TRBJ1-2; the match to TRBD1 covers 9 bases. The CDR3 region has the DNA TGTGCCAGCAGCCGGACAGGGGTTTTGCATGGCTACACCTTC. Translating it yields CASSRTGVLHGYTF.